The source of this T cell receptor (beta chain) is a study of cytomegalovirus exposure and HLA in healthy donors (dated by TCRdb to between 2016 and 2019). Regarding the study in general: According to an earlier analysis of a few hundred of the donors, 150 million to 200 million T cells yielded some 110 million unique TCR beta sequences and approximately 300 Gb of sequence data. An early release that covered fewer than 800 HLA-typed donors contained approximately 300 gigabases of sequencing data and 85 million to 100 million unique TCR sequences. Among the roughly 430 genotyped donors, approximately 77% belonged to the genetic ancestry cluster associated with self-reported Caucasian donors. The study aimed to test whether signatures of past pathogen exposure could be identified by cataloging public T cell receptors. Using immunosequencing, the study profiled T cell repertoires from 500 to 800 subjects and related those repertoires to cytomegalovirus serostatus. Along with the approximately 600-subject first cohort, a separate validation cohort of around 110 different subjects was used. The study combined high-throughput TCR immunosequencing, statistical association of individual TCRs with disease status, and machine learning to predict cytomegalovirus infection status. To study patterns of TCR occurrence, a later analysis re-analyzed previously published TCR beta repertoires from 550 to 800 donors and added high-resolution HLA genotyping. The later analysis used no new phenotypic data to find candidate immune exposures, relying instead on TCR beta sequences and their occurrence across donors. An earlier analysis of 587 of the donors applied high-throughput TCR beta sequencing to assess whether each TCR beta V gene segment acted as functional or pseudogenic. Donor age, sex, ethnicity and CMV serostatus were collected together with the repertoire data. Genome-wide SNP genotypes for about 60% of the 666 donors were used in a later genetic analysis, which treated that subset as a discovery cohort. Every discovery cohort repertoire had been produced on one sequencing platform. Class I and class II HLA loci were covered by the typing at four-digit resolution. The number of donors typed differed by locus, with about 620-630 for A, B, C, DRB1 and DQB1, around 560 for DQA1, about 610 for DPA1, and 400 to 490 for DPB1. Five DR-DQ haplotypes were treated as single units for association and clustering because of strong linkage in the cohort. Across some 400 genotyped donors of the cohort, an average of 235,054 unique TCR beta nucleotide sequences per donor were sequenced, and roughly 17% of those sequences were non-productive.

Library method: the immunoSEQ multiplex PCR assay. For the multiplex PCR, a mixture combining 60 forward primers for TCR Vbeta segments and 13 reverse primers for TCR Jbeta segments was used. The CDR3 region of rearranged TCR beta genes was amplified from genomic DNA by a multiplex PCR assay. The Illumina HiSeq System was used to sequence the amplified TCR beta libraries as 87-base-pair reads. As for the authors' bioinformatics: A later analysis tallied some 79 million unique TCR beta chains across the 666 repertoires, and 10 million to 11 million of those chains were shared by two or more donors. A nearest-neighbor algorithm error-corrected the raw reads and collapsed the reads into unique sequences, merging closely related sequences to remove PCR and sequencing errors. To assign V, D and J gene segments, CDR3 sequences were aligned to IMGT reference sequences. For a sequence to be retained, at least a six-nucleotide match to both a V gene segment and a J gene segment was required. A rearrangement counted as productive if the CDR3 had no stop codons and remained in frame with V and J, and every other rearrangement counted as non-productive. CDR3 was defined according to IMGT convention as the region running from the second conserved V-encoded cysteine to the conserved J-encoded phenylalanine. The earlier analysis of about 590 of the donors excluded sequences that lacked an unambiguous match to a single V gene segment. An earlier analysis of several hundred of the donors called V segments functional above 56.7% productive rearrangements and segregating when the between-donor standard deviation exceeded 5%. To diagnose cytomegalovirus status from the catalog of TCR beta chain sequences, a statistical classification framework was built. V and J gene assignment, in a later analysis, came from comparing TCR nucleotide sequences with IMGT/GENE-DB human TR gene sequences. A later analysis assigned CDR3 sequences and most-parsimonious VDJ recombination scenarios with the TCRdist pipeline. In a later analysis, each TCR beta chain was defined by its CDR3 amino acid sequence together with its V-gene family, and reads without a unique V-gene family were excluded. To address suspected cross-contamination and a sequencing artifact, a later analysis removed roughly 640 highly shared, low-generation-probability nucleotide sequences. In a later analysis, a clonal expansion index was calculated for each public chain from normalized within-repertoire ranks of inferred template counts. In a later analysis, generation probabilities were computed with a VDJ recombination model fitted to out-of-frame rearrangements, and the resulting probabilities were checked against IGoR. A later analysis scored TCR-TCR, TCR-HLA and TCR-CMV co-occurrence with hypergeometric tests, applying a repertoire-size bias correction to TCR pairs. To estimate false discovery rates, a later analysis permuted the HLA or CMV assignments 20 times. In a later analysis, co-occurring TCRs were grouped with DBSCAN, and TCRdist sequence similarity was added when clustering was performed within HLA-allele-positive subsets. Repertoires with fewer than 30,000 or more than 120,000 public chains, plus five repertoires with anomalous nucleotide sharing, were excluded from co-occurrence clustering. The clones in this table, taken by TCRdb from immuneACCESS, are in-frame only. Not every clone is retained; where verified, under half of the shortfall comes from an unresolved V gene, and the cause of the rest is unknown. The DNA gave D and trimming, while V, J and clone size come from that table. Counted in this sample were 120,000 to 150,000 clones; 82% of them appeared once. Clones ranked in the top ten supply approximately 3.2% of the sample.

Study-wide findings and limitations: In vitro tests confirmed that a few of the cytomegalovirus-associated TCR beta chains recognize cytomegalovirus antigens. The study listed approximately 150 TCR beta chains as associated with cytomegalovirus. The authors suggested that the approach could potentially be extended to other disease states and immunological phenotypes. A further reported finding was that TCR beta sequences accurately predicted the HLA-A and HLA-B alleles for most subjects in the first cohort. A cluster of highly shared sequence variants was judged likely to represent a technical artifact of the sequencing pipeline. In a later analysis, about 16,000 TCR beta sequences were associated with specific HLA alleles at a false discovery rate of 0.05. In a later analysis, several top co-occurrence clusters were reported to appear linked to parvovirus B19, influenza, CMV and Epstein-Barr virus. In both the original and validation cohorts, the classifier was reported to diagnose cytomegalovirus status with high specificity and sensitivity. The only immune exposure information available for the cohort was CMV serostatus. A later genetic analysis reported fewer N-insertions in productive TCRs among donors in an Asian-associated ancestry cluster than the 666-donor mean. The earlier analysis of 450 to 700 of the donors excluded some 16 rarely observed V segments, including chromosome 9 orphons, because counts were too low. Linkage disequilibrium might explain the correlated functional status among segregating V segments, but an unknown experimental factor could not be ruled out. A later analysis found that most CMV-associated TCR beta chains appeared HLA-restricted, with HLA associations seemingly driven largely by CMV exposure. Because some donors lacked HLA typing at each locus, the association tests relied only on the typed subset. Sequencing depth was assumed to be roughly uniform across donors in the presence/absence analyses, though that assumption may not hold. In an earlier analysis of under 600 of the donors, most TCR beta V segments were observed in productive rearrangements about 87% or about 30% of the time, broadly matching IMGT annotations. The cohort was sequenced for TCR beta chains only, and without alpha or paired-chain data the features that could be detected were limited. A later genetic analysis associated a missense DCLRE1C variant with V-gene and J-gene trimming of TCR beta chains, and an independent cohort replicated the association. When HLA alleles, especially DR and DQ, strongly co-occurred, attributing TCR associations to individual alleles was difficult. In a later analysis, HLA-associated TCR beta chains showed more clonal expansion and lower generation probabilities than non-associated chains that were equally common. While some public TCRs were present in many individuals, most TCR sequences turned up only very rarely across donors. In a later analysis, TCR association rates were found to vary across HLA loci, with the most associated TCRs seen for DRB1 alleles and the fewest for HLA-C alleles. The 87-base-pair reads could not distinguish some IMGT-functional V segments, including TRBV6-2 and TRBV6-3, so those segments were excluded.

About this clone: Its cognate antigen has yet to be identified. Base qualities are missing; no much larger clone stands one base away.

In total, fewer than 750 healthy bone marrow donors made up the cohort. At the time of sampling, all cohort members were nominally healthy, though unrecorded immune exposures were likely present. The donor tested CMV seropositive and was one of the 289 seropositive cohort members. A peripheral blood sample was collected from each donor, and TCR beta sequencing was performed on peripheral blood mononuclear cells. Genomic DNA extraction from the blood cell samples was performed with the Qiagen DNeasy Blood Extraction Kit. At the junction V is shortened by 0 bases and J by 5 bases; bases outside the gene matches: 11. According to the germline V gene, CDR1 reads MNHNS and CDR2 reads SASEGT. The CDR3 contains 17 residues, cysteine and phenylalanine counted. Kept here is only the CDR3 DNA, which spans 51 bases and is read in frame from base 1.

Sequenced input: PBMCs. The receptor comes from a man aged 18-30 years in good health and CMV-seropositive. The rearranged chain carries TRBV6-1 and TRBJ1-1, and 8 junction bases match TRBD1. CDR3 protein: CASSEALRTGKATEAFF. The nucleotides read TGTGCCAGCAGTGAAGCGCTGAGGACAGGGAAGGCAACTGAAGCTTTCTTT.